The 20 T cell receptor beta chains presented below share a single source sample, sequenced in a study of Ad26.COV2.S vaccination and SARS-CoV-2 variants. Treatment indicated: roughly 20 received Ad26.COV2.S at low or high dose, single or two shots; about five received placebo; per-sample allocation not given. Day 63 after the first vaccine or placebo injection was the time point for sampling. Sequencing was performed with immunoSEQ multiplex PCR; in TCRdb, only in-frame clones are kept and a portion is missing. Among more than 350,000 clones, 75% to 95% were seen once, and the ten largest hold 12%. This material consisted of peripheral blood, taken in a trial of Ad26.COV2.S vaccine versus placebo. All receptors derive from a person aged 18-65 years who received the Ad26.COV2.S COVID-19 vaccine or a placebo.

The chain uses TRBV9 and TRBJ2-3; D unresolved. The germline CDR1 and CDR2 sequences are SGDLS and YYNGEE. The CDR3 contains 14 residues. The V end lost 4 bases, the J end lost 6 bases, and 15 bases lay between the germline ends. The CDR3 loop is CASSPRLEMDTQYF. The CDR3 nucleotides are TGTGCCAGCAGCCCAAGACTCGAGATGGATACGCAGTATTTT.

CDR3: CASSTRVEQFF. CDR3 nucleotides: TGTGCCAGTAGTACCAGAGTTGAGCAGTTCTTC. This chain links TRBV19 with TRBJ2-1; the D is unclear. Germline values: CDR1 LNHDA, CDR2 SQIVND (reference sequence). V lost 4 bases, J lost 9 bases, and 7 bases lay in between. CDR3 length equals 11 residues.

The rearrangement joins TRBV6-2 or TRBV6-3 to TRBJ2-3; TRBD2 aligns across 14 bases. V dropped 2 bases and J dropped 5; count of bases not matched to a gene: 3. Germline CDR1 MNHEY, CDR2 SVGEGT. The CDR3 sequence is 16 residues long. The chain's CDR3 is CASSYPGLAGVDTQYF. The CDR3 nucleotides read TGTGCCAGCAGTTACCCGGGACTAGCGGGAGTAGATACGCAGTATTTT.

The chain combines TRBV6-5 with TRBJ1-2; D may be TRBD1 (5 bases). This CDR3 spans 13 amino acids. Deletions cut 2 bases from V and 4 bases from J, with 8 bases between. Germline values: CDR1 MNHEY, CDR2 SVGAGI. CDR3 amino acids: CASSYGGGYGYTF. The CDR3 nucleotides read TGTGCCAGCAGTTACGGTGGGGGCTATGGCTACACCTTC.

The V and J genes are TRBV14 and TRBJ2-3; D remains ambiguous. The V gene's germline CDR1 is SGHDN and CDR2 FVKESK. This CDR3 region has 12 residues. The germline V and J ends were trimmed by 1 base and 5 bases, with 4 bases remaining between them. CDR3 sequence: CASSQVRDTQYF. CDR3 DNA: TGTGCCAGCAGCCAAGTCAGAGATACGCAGTATTTT.

This chain uses TRBV30 with TRBJ2-2; the D is unclear. The CDR3 is 14 amino acids. CDR1 and CDR2 from the germline V gene are GTSNPN and SVGIG (reference sequence). With 5 bases removed from V and 0 bases from J, the gap between germline ends came to 10 bases. CDR3 protein: CAWRKRANTGELFF. In nucleotides, the CDR3 is TGTGCCTGGCGGAAACGCGCGAACACCGGGGAGCTGTTTTTT.

The CDR3, as DNA: TGTGCCAGCAGAGTCAGGGCAACCTACGAGCAGTACTTC. Translating gives CASRVRATYEQYF. The chain couples TRBV2 to TRBJ2-7; possibly TRBD1 for D (5 bases). Germline V lookup: CDR1 SNHLY, CDR2 FYNNEI. The germline V and J ends were trimmed by 6 bases and 2 bases, with 11 bases remaining between them. The CDR3 covers 13 residues.

The chain combines TRBV6-6 with TRBJ2-3; TRBD1 might be the D (5 bases). V was trimmed by 6 bases and J by 7 bases, leaving 11 bases between them. CDR1 is MNHNY and CDR2 is SVGAGI in the germline V gene (reference sequence). The length of the CDR3 is 12 residues. CDR3 amino acids: CASSTQGNTQYF. The CDR3 DNA follows: TGTGCCAGCAGCACTCAGGGAAATACGCAGTATTTT.

This chain uses TRBV6-2 or TRBV6-3 with TRBJ2-7; 8 bases align to TRBD1. This CDR3 is 13 amino acids long. Germline CDR1 and CDR2: MNHEY and SVGEGT. The trim removed 4 bases at V and 6 bases at J, leaving 5 bases unmatched. For the CDR3, the DNA is TGTGCCAGCAGTTTGTACAGGGGGATCGAGCAGTACTTC. Protein product: CASSLYRGIEQYF.

The chain uses TRBV3-1 (or the pseudogene TRBV3-2) and TRBJ2-2; 14 bases are shared with TRBD2. V dropped 1 base and J dropped 6; count of bases not matched to a gene: 4. This CDR3 is 17 amino acids long. Germline V gene lookup returns CDR1 LGHDT and CDR2 YNNKEL (reference sequence). CDR3 coding DNA: TGTGCCAGCAGCCAAGTGGGACTAGCGGGAGTCTCCGGGGAGCTGTTTTTT. Translated: CASSQVGLAGVSGELFF.

The rearrangement links TRBV30 to TRBJ1-1, with D unclear. The CDR3 totals 14 residues. V was pared by 1 base and J by 4 bases, with 13 bases between. Germline values: CDR1 GTSNPN, CDR2 SVGIG (reference sequence). CDR3 loop: CAWSDGLGPTEAFF. The CDR3 coding sequence is TGTGCCTGGAGTGACGGGCTTGGCCCCACTGAAGCTTTCTTT.

The chain carries TRBV7-9 and TRBJ2-2; perhaps TRBD1 as D (6 bases). Germline V gene lookup returns CDR1 SEHNR and CDR2 FQNEAQ (reference sequence). The CDR3 loop spans 15 amino acids. Trimming took 2 bases from V and 3 from J, leaving 10 bases between them. This chain's CDR3 is CASSLWGLHTGELFF. Written as DNA, the CDR3 is TGTGCCAGCAGCTTATGGGGGCTTCACACCGGGGAGCTGTTTTTT.

J is TRBJ2-1 and V is TRBV29-1; no definite D call. The V and J ends lost 0 bases and 0 bases respectively, with 12 bases between them. The CDR3 spans 16 residues. Germline values: CDR1 SQVTM, CDR2 ANQGSEA. The CDR3 DNA is TGCAGCGTTGAAGAGGCAGAACCGAGCTCCTACAATGAGCAGTTCTTC. Its protein is CSVEEAEPSSYNEQFF.

The chain joins TRBV13 to TRBJ2-7, with 10 nucleotides matching TRBD2. This CDR3 spans 16 amino acids. V shed 5 bases, J shed 9 bases, and the junction held 16 bases outside the gene matches. CDR1 and CDR2 from the germline V gene are PRHDT and FYEKMQ (reference sequence). CDR3 nucleotides: TGTGCCAGCAGCCTAACTCGGACTAGCGGACTACGAGGGCAGTACTTC. It translates to CASSLTRTSGLRGQYF.

The CDR3: CASSLGLAGINNEQFF. DNA for the CDR3: TGTGCCAGCAGCTTAGGACTAGCGGGAATAAACAATGAGCAGTTCTTC. V usage is TRBV5-4 and J usage is TRBJ2-1; 12 bases are a match to TRBD2. Germline loops: CDR1 SGHNT, CDR2 YYREEE (reference sequence). The CDR3 extends over 16 amino acids. After removal of 2 bases from V and 5 bases from J, the junction contained 5 bases not matched to a gene. Full variable domain (remainder filled in from reference TRBV5-4 and TRBJ2-1): ETGVTQSPTHLIKTRGQQVTLRCSSQSGHNTVSWYQQALGQGPQFIFQYYREEENGRGNFPPRFSGLQFPNYSSELNVNALELDDSALYLCASSLGLAGINNEQFFGPGTRLTVL.

The chain recombines TRBV18 with TRBJ2-1; 8 bases are shared with TRBD1. J gave up 6 bases and V 2 bases, and 3 bases lay outside the gene matches. From germline, CDR1 is KGHSH and CDR2 LQKENI. This CDR3 is built from 14 residues. CDR3 amino acids: CASSPWDRPNEQFF. The CDR3, as DNA: TGTGCCAGCTCACCATGGGACAGGCCCAATGAGCAGTTCTTC.

The J gene is TRBJ1-5, the V gene TRBV6-2 or TRBV6-3; 8 bases align to TRBD1. Germline CDR1 is MNHEY and CDR2 is SVGEGT. The V gene end was trimmed by 2 bases and the J gene end by 3 bases; junction bases not matched to a gene: 6. This CDR3 spans 16 amino acids. This CDR3 is CASSYRRTGSNQPQHF. The CDR3 DNA is TGTGCCAGCAGTTACAGAAGGACAGGGTCCAATCAGCCCCAGCATTTT.

V is TRBV30 and J is TRBJ1-2, with D possibly TRBD1 on 5 matching bases. This CDR3 contains 11 residues. Germline lookup yields CDR1 GTSNPN and CDR2 SVGIG (reference sequence). The CDR3 DNA is TGTGTATCAGGGATTAGCTATGGCTACACCTTC. Its protein is CVSGISYGYTF. The variable domain in full, with the rest retrieved from reference TRBV30 and TRBJ1-2, is SQTIHQWPATLVQPVGSPLSLECTVEGTSNPNLYWYRQAAGRGLQLLFYSVGIGQISSEVPQNLSASRPQDRQFILSSKKLLLSDSGFYLCVSGISYGYTFGSGTRLTVV.

The V call is TRBV18, the J call TRBJ2-4, with D tentatively TRBD2 (6 bases). The germline V gene has CDR1 KGHSH and CDR2 LQKENI. V lost 3 bases and J lost 6, with 12 bases in between. The CDR3 spans 14 residues. In nucleotides, the CDR3 is TGTGCCAGCTCACCGGCCCGGGAGTTAAACATTCAGTACTTC. This gives the protein CASSPARELNIQYF. Full variable domain (outside the CDR3, taken from reference TRBV18 and TRBJ2-4): NAGVMQNPRHLVRRRGQEARLRCSPMKGHSHVYWYRQLPEEGLKFMVYLQKENIIDESGMPKERFSAEFPKEGPSILRIQQVVRGDSAAYFCASSPARELNIQYFGAGTRLSVL.

This clone occurred once. The chain employs TRBV19 and TRBJ1-1; D is unresolved. The V end was cut by 0 bases, the J end by 1 base, with 9 bases between. CDR1 and CDR2 (germline): LNHDA, SQIVND (reference sequence). The CDR3 extends over 15 amino acids. The CDR3 here is CASSIDAGRNTEAFF. The CDR3 coding sequence is TGTGCCAGTAGTATAGACGCAGGTCGGAACACTGAAGCTTTCTTT.